Listed below are T cell receptor beta chains from one sample, sequenced in a study of blood T cell repertoires in COVID-19. Method: immunoSEQ multiplex PCR; TCRdb's copy keeps in-frame clones and lacks some. The sample has roughly 150,000 clones; 75% to 85% are singletons. The sequenced sample consisted of peripheral blood. Source of these receptors: a woman aged 55-75 years with COVID-19, enrolled during active disease. Each CDR3 is given with its conserved first and last residue. The order of the fields is V gene, D gene, clone size, J gene, CDR3 protein, CDR3 DNA. The D gene is left open where the match is weak. A clone size is listed for some rows: how often the clone was seen (once, few, many), or a class if it is expanded.

>TRBV6-5|-|-|TRBJ2-2
CASRRGQANTGELFF
TGTGCCAGCAGACGCGGACAAGCGAACACCGGGGAGCTGTTTTTT
>TRBV18|TRBD1|-|TRBJ1-4
CASSPLDRSATNEKLFF
TGTGCCAGCTCCCCCTTGGACAGGAGTGCAACTAATGAAAAACTGTTTTTT
>TRBV7-9|-|-|TRBJ1-1
CASSLGLGTEAFF
TGTGCCAGCAGCTTGGGACTTGGCACTGAAGCTTTCTTT
>TRBV19|TRBD2|-|TRBJ2-1
CASSGRARNEQFF
TGTGCCAGTAGCGGGAGGGCCCGTAATGAGCAGTTCTTC
>TRBV19|-|-|TRBJ1-5
CASSIHRALVTPQHF
TGTGCCAGTAGTATACACAGGGCTCTTGTCACCCCCCAGCATTTT
>TRBV14|TRBD1|once|TRBJ2-3
CASSQRDRTADTQYF
TGTGCCAGCAGCCAACGGGACAGAACCGCAGATACGCAGTATTTT
>TRBV3-1/TRBV3-2|-|-|TRBJ1-4
CASSPSRGAEKLFF
TGTGCCAGCAGCCCCTCAAGGGGTGCTGAAAAACTGTTTTTT
>TRBV7-9|-|-|TRBJ2-2
CASSLASGNWELFF
TGTGCCAGCAGCTTAGCGTCAGGGAATTGGGAGCTGTTTTTT
>TRBV6-5|-|-|TRBJ2-7
CASSPEVQLREQYF
TGTGCCAGCAGTCCCGAGGTCCAACTACGTGAGCAGTACTTC
>TRBV3-1/TRBV3-2|TRBD1|-|TRBJ2-7
CASRHTTGGSYEQYF
TGTGCCAGCAGACATACGACAGGGGGCTCCTACGAGCAGTACTTC
>TRBV15|TRBD2|few|TRBJ2-3
CATSSASGGSSGTDTQYF
TGTGCCACCAGCAGCGCTAGCGGGGGTTCGAGCGGCACAGATACGCAGTATTTT
>TRBV4-3|TRBD2|-|TRBJ2-1
CASSQEAVASGRALGNEQFF
TGCGCCAGCAGCCAAGAAGCGGTGGCTAGCGGGAGGGCCCTCGGGAATGAGCAGTTCTTC
>TRBV2|-|-|TRBJ2-3
CASARGGVGNQPQYF
TGTGCCAGCGCTAGGGGTGGGGTTGGCAATCAGCCCCAGTATTTT
>TRBV5-4|TRBD2|-|TRBJ2-3
CASSLKGRGGPADTQYF
TGTGCCAGCAGCTTGAAGGGACGGGGGGGGCCCGCAGATACGCAGTATTTT
>TRBV6-5|-|-|TRBJ1-5
CASSYSGTPNQPQHF
TGTGCCAGCAGTTACTCCGGGACACCCAATCAGCCCCAGCATTTT
>TRBV10-3|-|-|TRBJ1-6
CAISTLQAENSPLHF
TGTGCCATCAGTACCTTACAGGCCGAGAATTCACCCCTCCACTTT
>TRBV5-1|TRBD2|-|TRBJ2-2
CASSYPRSGGLDYTGELFF
TGCGCCAGCAGCTATCCCCGGAGCGGGGGACTCGATTACACCGGGGAGCTGTTTTTT
>TRBV9|-|-|TRBJ1-3
CASSVGEQSGNTIYF
TGTGCCAGCAGCGTAGGAGAACAGTCTGGAAACACCATATATTTT
>TRBV12-3/TRBV12-4|-|once|TRBJ2-3
CASSFGSGDTQYF
TGTGCCAGCAGTTTCGGAAGCGGGGATACGCAGTATTTT
>TRBV5-1|-|-|TRBJ2-5
CASSLQGEETQYF
TGCGCCAGCAGCTTACAGGGAGAAGAGACCCAGTACTTC
>TRBV3-1/TRBV3-2|-|-|TRBJ2-3
CASSRSYGSTDTQYF
TGTGCCAGCAGCCGTAGCTACGGAAGCACAGATACGCAGTATTTT
>TRBV28|TRBD1|-|TRBJ1-5
CASRRTGGYSNQPQHF
TGTGCCAGCAGAAGGACAGGGGGCTATAGCAATCAGCCCCAGCATTTT
>TRBV27|TRBD1|-|TRBJ2-1
CASSIRGRNEQFF
TGTGCCAGCAGTATTAGGGGGCGGAATGAGCAGTTCTTC
>TRBV28|-|-|TRBJ2-7
CASSREPSSYEQYF
TGTGCCAGCAGTCGAGAACCTAGCTCCTACGAGCAGTACTTC
>TRBV29-1|TRBD2|-|TRBJ2-1
CSVYGGNTKANEQFF
TGCAGCGTCTACGGGGGGAACACCAAGGCCAATGAGCAGTTCTTC
>TRBV4-2|-|-|TRBJ1-2
CASSQPLTDAGRNYGYTF
TGTGCCAGCAGCCAACCCCTGACAGACGCCGGTAGGAACTATGGCTACACCTTC
>TRBV5-8|-|-|TRBJ1-6
CASSLTSGQGYNSPLHF
TGTGCCAGCAGCTTGACTTCTGGCCAGGGGTATAATTCACCCCTCCACTTT
>TRBV27|-|-|TRBJ2-2
CASRPSGNTGELFF
TGTGCCAGCAGACCATCGGGGAACACCGGGGAGCTGTTTTTT
>TRBV10-2|-|-|TRBJ1-5
CASSEGSGRQPQHF
TGCGCCAGCAGTGAGGGGTCAGGCCGGCAGCCCCAGCATTTT
>TRBV5-6|-|-|TRBJ1-5
CASSFGQGRRNQPQHF
TGTGCCAGCAGCTTCGGGCAGGGTCGTAGGAATCAGCCCCAGCATTTT
>TRBV5-1|-|-|TRBJ2-3
CASSLVRDTQYF
TGCGCCAGCAGCTTGGTTAGAGATACGCAGTATTTT
>TRBV6-5|TRBD1|-|TRBJ1-2
CAIPDRVYGYTF
TGTGCCATCCCAGACAGGGTCTATGGCTACACCTTC
>TRBV28|TRBD1|once|TRBJ2-6
CASSFPGQGVSGANVLTF
TGTGCCAGCAGTTTCCCCGGACAGGGGGTCTCTGGGGCCAACGTCCTGACTTTC
>TRBV28|-|few|TRBJ1-5
CASSLTGYGNQPQHF
TGTGCCAGCAGTTTAACGGGGTACGGCAATCAGCCCCAGCATTTT
>TRBV2|-|-|TRBJ1-1
CASSEWDLSTEAFF
TGTGCCAGCAGTGAATGGGACTTAAGCACTGAAGCTTTCTTT
>TRBV5-1|-|-|TRBJ2-4
CASSSGEGVAKNIQYF
TGCGCCAGCAGCTCGGGGGAGGGGGTTGCCAAAAACATTCAGTACTTC
>TRBV5-1|TRBD1|-|TRBJ2-5
CASSRGQDQETQYF
TGCGCCAGCAGCCGGGGACAGGACCAAGAGACCCAGTACTTC
>TRBV7-9|-|-|TRBJ2-7
CASSLNRDAYEQYF
TGTGCCAGCAGCTTAAACAGGGACGCCTACGAGCAGTACTTC
>TRBV28|-|few|TRBJ2-1
CASSLLKTRDGSEQFF
TGTGCCAGCAGTTTATTGAAAACTAGAGACGGATCCGAGCAGTTCTTC
>TRBV29-1|-|-|TRBJ2-4
CSGECPYIQYF
TGCAGCGGGGAGTGCCCATACATTCAGTACTTC
>TRBV28|-|-|TRBJ1-3
CASSLTGYGNTIYF
TGTGCCAGCAGCCTAACAGGGTACGGAAACACCATATATTTT
>TRBV10-2|TRBD1|-|TRBJ2-2
CASSFGQAYTGELFF
TGCGCCAGCAGTTTTGGACAGGCCTACACCGGGGAGCTGTTTTTT
>TRBV18|TRBD1|-|TRBJ2-5
CASSPRAGQGEETQYF
TGTGCCAGCTCACCACGAGCGGGACAGGGCGAAGAGACCCAGTACTTC
>TRBV27|TRBD1|-|TRBJ1-2
CASRDPGQGNYGYTF
TGTGCCAGCAGGGATCCGGGACAGGGGAATTATGGCTACACCTTC